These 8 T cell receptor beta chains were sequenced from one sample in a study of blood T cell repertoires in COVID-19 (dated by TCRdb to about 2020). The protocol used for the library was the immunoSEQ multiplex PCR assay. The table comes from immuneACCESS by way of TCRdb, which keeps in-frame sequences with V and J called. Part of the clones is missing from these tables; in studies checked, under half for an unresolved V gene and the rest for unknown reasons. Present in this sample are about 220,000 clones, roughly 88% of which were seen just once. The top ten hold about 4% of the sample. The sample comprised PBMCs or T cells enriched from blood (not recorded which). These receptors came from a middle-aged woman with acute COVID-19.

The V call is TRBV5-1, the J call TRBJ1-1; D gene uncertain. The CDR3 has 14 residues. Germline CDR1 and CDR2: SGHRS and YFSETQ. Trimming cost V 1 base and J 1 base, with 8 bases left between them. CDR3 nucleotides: TGCGCCAGCAGCTTGAGCCCAGGGAACACTGAAGCTTTCTTT. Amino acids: CASSLSPGNTEAFF.

The CDR3 protein is CASSQDRIEAFF. The CDR3 region has the DNA TGTGCCAGCAGTCAGGACAGGATTGAAGCTTTCTTT. The rearrangement joins TRBV27 to TRBJ1-1; 7 nucleotides agree with TRBD1. The CDR3 covers 12 residues. Germline CDR1 reads MNHEY; CDR2 reads SMNVEV (reference sequence). J was trimmed by 7 bases and V by 5 bases; bases with no gene match: 4.

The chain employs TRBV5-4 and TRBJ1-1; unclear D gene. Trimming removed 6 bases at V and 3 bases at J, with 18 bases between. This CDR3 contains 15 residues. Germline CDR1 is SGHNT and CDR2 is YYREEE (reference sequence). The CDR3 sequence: CASTSGGGRDTEAFF. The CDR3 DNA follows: TGTGCCAGCACCTCAGGCGGCGGGAGGGACACTGAAGCTTTCTTT. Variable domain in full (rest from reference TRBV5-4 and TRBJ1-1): ETGVTQSPTHLIKTRGQQVTLRCSSQSGHNTVSWYQQALGQGPQFIFQYYREEENGRGNFPPRFSGLQFPNYSSELNVNALELDDSALYLCASTSGGGRDTEAFFGQGTRLTVV.

The CDR3 loop is CASSYQPGTSQYF. The DNA of the CDR3 is TGTGCCAGCAGTTACCAACCCGGGACTAGTCAGTATTTT. V is TRBV6-5 and J is TRBJ2-3; 8 positions agree with TRBD2. Trimming at V came to 2 bases and at J to 12 bases, leaving 7 bases not matched to a gene. The CDR3 runs to 13 residues. CDR1 MNHEY and CDR2 SVGAGI come from the germline V gene.

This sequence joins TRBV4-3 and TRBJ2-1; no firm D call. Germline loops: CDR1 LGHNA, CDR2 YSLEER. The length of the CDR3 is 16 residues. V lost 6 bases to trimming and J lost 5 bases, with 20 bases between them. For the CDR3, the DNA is TGCGCCAGCAGTCTCGTTCTCGGCGGAGTTAACAATGAGCAGTTCTTC. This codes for CASSLVLGGVNNEQFF.

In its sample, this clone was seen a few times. CDR3 sequence reads: CASSPPLRGGYTF. The CDR3 region has the DNA TGTGCCAGCAGCCCCCCATTAAGAGGGGGCTACACCTTC. This chain links TRBV12-3 or TRBV12-4 with TRBJ1-2; D remains unclear. V lost 6 bases, J lost 8 bases, and 16 bases lay in between. The CDR3 is 13 amino acids.

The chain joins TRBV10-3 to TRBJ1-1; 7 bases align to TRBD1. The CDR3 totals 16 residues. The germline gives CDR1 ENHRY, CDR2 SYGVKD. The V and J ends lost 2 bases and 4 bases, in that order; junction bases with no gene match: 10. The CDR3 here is CAISETGAVSGTEAFF. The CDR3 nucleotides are TGTGCCATCAGTGAGACAGGGGCGGTAAGTGGCACTGAAGCTTTCTTT.

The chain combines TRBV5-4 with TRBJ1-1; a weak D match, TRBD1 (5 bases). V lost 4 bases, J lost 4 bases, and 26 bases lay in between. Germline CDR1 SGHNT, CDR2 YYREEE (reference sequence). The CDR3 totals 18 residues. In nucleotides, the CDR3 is TGTGCCAGCAGCGAAGGAAGCATGAGGGCCCTCGGGGGCACTGAAGCTTTCTTT. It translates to CASSEGSMRALGGTEAFF.